Below are 26 T cell receptor beta chains sequenced from a single sample in a study of blood T cell repertoires in COVID-19. Assay: immunoSEQ multiplex PCR; the TCRdb copy retains only in-frame clones and omits some. The repertoire holds about 78,000 clones, with over 75% as singletons. The material sequenced was peripheral blood. Receptor source: a human donor in a cohort sampled during active COVID-19.

CDR3 protein: CASSLAGLNTEAFF. In nucleotides, the CDR3 is TGTGCCAGCAGCCTGGCAGGGCTGAACACTGAAGCTTTCTTT. The chain links TRBV14 to TRBJ1-1; a possible D gene is TRBD1 (5 bases). The V gene lost 4 bases and the J gene lost 0 bases, with 9 bases spanning the gap. This CDR3 has 14 residues. Per germline, CDR1 SGHDN and CDR2 FVKESK.

This clone has only a few counts. This chain connects TRBV5-4 to TRBJ2-7, with D possibly matching TRBD2 (7 bases). CDR3 length equals 15 residues. CDR1 is SGHNT, CDR2 YYREEE, per germline (reference sequence). V shed 0 bases and J shed 3 bases, with 13 bases lying between them. The CDR3: CASSLDGGGNYEQYF. The CDR3 coding sequence is TGTGCCAGCAGCTTGGATGGCGGGGGCAACTACGAGCAGTACTTC.

The J gene is TRBJ2-5, the V gene TRBV30; perhaps TRBD1 as D (6 bases). CDR1 GTSNPN and CDR2 SVGIG come from the germline V gene (reference sequence). The CDR3 contains 13 residues. The V gene lost 5 bases and the J gene lost 5 bases, with 15 bases spanning the gap. The CDR3: CAWSLDRQETQYF. DNA of the CDR3: TGTGCCTGGTCCCTCGACAGGCAGGAGACCCAGTACTTC. The full variable domain, in which reference TRBV30 and TRBJ2-5 provide the parts outside the CDR3, is SQTIHQWPATLVQPVGSPLSLECTVEGTSNPNLYWYRQAAGRGLQLLFYSVGIGQISSEVPQNLSASRPQDRQFILSSKKLLLSDSGFYLCAWSLDRQETQYFGPGTRLLVL.

This clone was seen just once. This sequence joins TRBV30 and TRBJ1-5; D is unresolved. The CDR3 is 14 amino acids. Germline CDR1 and CDR2: GTSNPN and SVGIG (reference sequence). V lost 0 bases and J lost 2, with 8 bases in between. The CDR3 region is CAWSVASRNQPQHF. CDR3 in DNA: TGTGCCTGGAGTGTGGCCAGTCGCAATCAGCCCCAGCATTTT.

The gene calls are TRBV4-1 and TRBJ1-1, with unresolved D. From germline, CDR1 is MGHRA and CDR2 YSYEKL. Trimming took off 0 bases at V and 5 bases at J, with 10 bases between the two ends. The CDR3 loop spans 14 amino acids. The CDR3 here is CASSQDLQETEAFF. The CDR3 region has the DNA TGCGCCAGCAGCCAAGATCTTCAGGAAACTGAAGCTTTCTTT.

The V call is TRBV14, the J call TRBJ2-7, with TRBD1 matching over 10 bases. With 4 bases clipped from V and 4 bases from J, the junction kept 7 bases outside the gene matches. Germline assignment: CDR1 SGHDN and CDR2 FVKESK. The CDR3 is 15 residues long. This CDR3 reads CASSRRDRGTYEQYF. CDR3 nucleotides: TGTGCCAGCAGCCGCCGGGACAGGGGAACGTACGAGCAGTACTTC.

The V and J genes are TRBV30 and TRBJ1-5, with 12 nucleotides matching TRBD1. The CDR3 covers 15 residues. CDR1 and CDR2 from the germline V gene are GTSNPN and SVGIG (reference sequence). V shed 5 bases and J 7 bases; nucleotides not matched to a gene: 9. The CDR3 loop is CAWSPGQGAKQPQHF. Here the CDR3 DNA reads TGTGCCTGGTCGCCGGGACAGGGGGCGAAACAGCCCCAGCATTTT.

The sample holds one count of this clone. The chain joins TRBV19 to TRBJ2-5; no definite D call. The CDR3 is made up of 14 amino acids. CDR1 and CDR2 (germline): LNHDA, SQIVND (reference sequence). Trimming shortened V by 5 bases and J by 4 bases, and 14 bases separated the two germline ends. The CDR3 here is CASSPSSATETQYF. The CDR3 DNA reads TGTGCCAGTAGTCCCTCGAGCGCGACAGAGACCCAGTACTTC.

The chain employs TRBV7-2 and TRBJ2-7; 9 bases agree with TRBD2. CDR3 size: 16 residues. V dropped 3 bases and J dropped 0; count of bases not matched to a gene: 6. Germline CDR1 SGHTA, CDR2 FQGNSA. CDR3 bases: TGTGCCAGCAGCTTCAATAGCGGGGGATCCTCCTACGAGCAGTACTTC. As protein: CASSFNSGGSSYEQYF.

The gene calls are TRBV3-1 (or the pseudogene TRBV3-2) and TRBJ2-7, with 7 bases identical to TRBD2. The CDR3 consists of 16 residues. Germline assignment: CDR1 LGHDT and CDR2 YNNKEL (reference sequence). The trim removed 4 bases at V and 3 bases at J, leaving 12 bases unmatched. Here the CDR3 DNA reads TGTGCCAGCAGCCTGGTGGGCGGGGGTCCCCTCTACGAGCAGTACTTC. This encodes CASSLVGGGPLYEQYF.

This sequence joins TRBV2 and TRBJ2-5, with TRBD2 identical over 9 bases. V lost 6 bases, J lost 4 bases, and 6 bases stayed unmatched. Germline V CDR1 and CDR2: SNHLY, FYNNEI. This CDR3 has 14 amino acids. The DNA for the CDR3 is TGTGCCAGCAGACAGGGACTAGCTCGAGAGACCCAGTACTTC. Translating it yields CASRQGLARETQYF.

This clone was counted between two and nine times. The chain combines TRBV5-4 with TRBJ2-7; D gene unclear. The germline V gene has CDR1 SGHNT and CDR2 YYREEE (reference sequence). Trimming removed 4 bases at V and 4 bases at J, with 12 bases between. The CDR3 length is 13 residues. CDR3 nucleotides: TGTGCCAGCAGCGCCCGGTCGACATACGAGCAGTACTTC. It encodes CASSARSTYEQYF.

This clone occurred once. The rearrangement links TRBV7-9 to TRBJ2-2; D may be TRBD1 (5 bases). Germline V gene sequence: CDR1 SEHNR, CDR2 FQNEAQ (reference sequence). The ends were cut back, 8 bases at V and 7 bases at J, with 11 bases in the middle. The CDR3 extends over 12 amino acids. The CDR3 DNA reads as TGTGCCAGCGAAGGGGTGGACGGGGAGCTGTTTTTT. This codes for CASEGVDGELFF.

CDR3 in amino acids: CASTSTGNHEQFF. CDR3 coding DNA: TGTGCCAGCACCTCCACAGGGAACCATGAGCAGTTCTTC. The rearrangement joins TRBV7-2 to TRBJ2-1; possibly TRBD1 for D (6 bases). The CDR3 is 13 amino acids. The germline V and J ends were trimmed by 7 bases and 8 bases, with 15 bases remaining between them. CDR1 SGHTA and CDR2 FQGNSA come from the germline V gene. The full variable domain, its missing parts supplied by reference TRBV7-2 and TRBJ2-1, is GAGVSQSPSNKVTEKGKDVELRCDPISGHTALYWYRQSLGQGLEFLIYFQGNSAPDKSGLPSDRFSAERTGGSVSTLTIQRTQQEDSAVYLCASTSTGNHEQFFGPGTRLTVL.

The genes are TRBV4-1 and TRBJ1-5, with D unclear. Trimming left V 1 base short and J 8 bases short, with 21 bases between. The CDR3 contains 17 residues. From germline, CDR1 is MGHRA and CDR2 YSYEKL. In nucleotides, the CDR3 is TGCGCCAGCAGCCAAGTGATACGGTCGGGGTCTAGAGAGCCCCAGCATTTT. The encoded protein is CASSQVIRSGSREPQHF.

The V call is TRBV6-6, the J call TRBJ2-3; 10 positions match TRBD1. CDR1 and CDR2 (germline): MNHNY, SVGAGI (reference sequence). Trimming at V came to 2 bases and at J to 8 bases, leaving 7 bases not matched to a gene. This CDR3 is 15 amino acids long. CDR3 amino acids: CASSYGGTGAGTQYF. The CDR3 DNA reads TGTGCCAGCAGTTACGGGGGGACAGGGGCGGGTACGCAGTATTTT.

The genes are TRBV6-5 and TRBJ1-2; D gene unclear. Germline V gene lookup returns CDR1 MNHEY and CDR2 SVGAGI. Trimming took off 2 bases at V and 2 bases at J, with 6 bases between the two ends. This CDR3 contains 13 residues. Written as DNA, the CDR3 is TGTGCCAGCAGTTACAGGCGGAACTATGGCTACACCTTC. It yields the protein CASSYRRNYGYTF.

This clone was seen a few times. The chain links TRBV7-6 to TRBJ2-6, with D tentatively TRBD2 (5 bases). The CDR3 length is 18 residues. The germline gives CDR1 SGHVS, CDR2 FNYEAQ. Trimming pared 5 bases from V and 0 bases from J, leaving 17 bases between. The CDR3 region is CASSPVSGYLSGANVLTF. For the CDR3, the DNA is TGTGCCAGCAGCCCAGTCAGCGGATACCTCTCTGGGGCCAACGTCCTGACTTTC.

This chain connects TRBV29-1 to TRBJ1-5, with 8 bases lining up with TRBD1. J gave up 1 base and V 5 bases, and 7 bases lay outside the gene matches. This CDR3 has 15 amino acids. Germline V lookup: CDR1 SQVTM, CDR2 ANQGSEA. CDR3 nucleotide sequence: TGCAGCGTTAAGGCAGGGGGCAACAGCAATCAGCCCCAGCATTTT. Amino acid sequence: CSVKAGGNSNQPQHF. Filled out from reference TRBV29-1 and TRBJ1-5, the complete variable domain reads SAVISQKPSRDICQRGTSLTIQCQVDSQVTMMFWYRQQPGQSLTLIATANQGSEATYESGFVIDKFPISRPNLTFSTLTVSNMSPEDSSIYLCSVKAGGNSNQPQHFGDGTRLSIL.

This clone came up many times. CDR3: CASSPRPGLALEQYF. CDR3 DNA sequence: TGCGCCAGCAGCCCACGCCCCGGACTAGCGCTTGAGCAGTACTTC. The J gene is TRBJ2-7, the V gene TRBV5-1, with 9 bases matching TRBD2. The CDR3 contains 15 residues. Germline V gene sequence: CDR1 SGHRS, CDR2 YFSETQ. V was clipped by 4 bases and J by 7 bases; unmatched bases: 12.

The V and J genes are TRBV3-1 (or the pseudogene TRBV3-2) and TRBJ1-2; D gene uncertain. V shed 4 bases and J shed 9 bases, with 15 bases lying between them. The CDR3 consists of 13 residues. CDR1 and CDR2 (germline): LGHDT, YNNKEL (reference sequence). CDR3: CASSPPGGISYTF. In nucleotides, the CDR3 is TGTGCCAGCAGCCCCCCGGGAGGTATTAGCTACACCTTC.

The chain combines TRBV9 with TRBJ1-3; D not resolved. The germline V and J ends were trimmed by 0 bases and 4 bases, with 5 bases remaining between them. CDR1 SGDLS and CDR2 YYNGEE come from the germline V gene. The CDR3 consists of 13 residues. This CDR3 reads CASSVVGGNTIYF. The CDR3 DNA reads as TGTGCCAGCAGCGTAGTGGGCGGAAACACCATATATTTT.

The rearrangement links TRBV5-4 to TRBJ1-4; D remains unclear. CDR1 SGHNT and CDR2 YYREEE come from the germline V gene (reference sequence). This CDR3 region has 15 residues. The germline V and J ends were trimmed by 1 base and 4 bases, with 11 bases remaining between them. The CDR3 spells CASSLRAGSNEKLFF. As DNA, the CDR3 is TGTGCCAGCAGCTTGAGGGCGGGGAGTAATGAAAAACTGTTTTTT.

The chain has TRBV30 and TRBJ1-1; no clear D gene. The germline V gene has CDR1 GTSNPN and CDR2 SVGIG (reference sequence). The CDR3 is 13 residues long. Trimming took off 2 bases at V and 3 bases at J, with 10 bases between the two ends. As DNA, the CDR3 is TGTGCCTGGAGTCCCAGGAGGGACACTGAAGCTTTCTTT. Protein: CAWSPRRDTEAFF.

The chain couples TRBV15 to TRBJ2-7; D gene uncertain. The CDR3 runs to 15 residues. Trimming removed 0 bases at V and 1 base at J, with 10 bases between. Germline CDR1 is LNHNV and CDR2 is YYDKDF (reference sequence). The CDR3 sequence: CATSRDLGRSYEQYF. The CDR3 DNA reads as TGTGCCACCAGCAGAGATTTGGGCAGATCCTACGAGCAGTACTTC.

CDR3 region: CASSLRQYNPQHF. The CDR3 DNA reads as TGTGCCAGCAGTTTAAGACAGTATAATCCCCAGCATTTT. This rearrangement joins TRBV28 to TRBJ1-5, with D maybe TRBD1 (5 bases). Between the trimmed V and J ends, which lost 2 bases and 10 bases, there was a span of 12 bases. This CDR3 contains 13 residues. Germline assignment: CDR1 MDHEN and CDR2 SYDVKM.